These T cell receptor beta chains were read from a single sample in a study of T cell responses to AZD1222 COVID-19 vaccine. Repertoires were generated with immunoSEQ multiplex PCR, while TCRdb's copy carries only in-frame clones and drops some. The sample lists approximately 100,000 clones; more than 85% were seen once. Material: peripheral blood, obtained on day 0 of AZD1222 vaccination. Receptor source: an adult in good health. The CDR3 runs from the conserved cysteine through the conserved F or W. The D gene is left open where the match is weak. Clone size is given for some rows only: seen once, a few or many times, or a class if the clone is expanded.

TGTGCCAGCCGCTCGGCCGGGGAGCTGTTTTTT,CASRSAGELFF,few,TRBV3-1/TRBV3-2,TRBJ2-2,-
TGTGCCAGCAGTGTTCAAAGGAACAGTAATGAAAAACTGTTTTTT,CASSVQRNSNEKLFF,-,TRBV2,TRBJ1-4,-
TGTGCCACCCGAGACAGGGTTAGCAATCAGCCCCAGCATTTT,CATRDRVSNQPQHF,-,TRBV10-3,TRBJ1-5,TRBD1
TGTGCCACCAGTGATGTAGCGGGAGACGAGACCCAGTACTTC,CATSDVAGDETQYF,-,TRBV24-1,TRBJ2-5,TRBD2
TGTGCCAGCAGCGTAGATACTCGGGGGTATGGCTACACCTTC,CASSVDTRGYGYTF,-,TRBV9,TRBJ1-2,-
TGTGCCAGCAGCCATAATGGGGGGTTTCCGCTCAATTCCTACGAGCAGTACTTC,CASSHNGGFPLNSYEQYF,-,TRBV3-1/TRBV3-2,TRBJ2-7,-
TGTGCCAGCAGTGACCACAGGGGTGGCTACACCTTC,CASSDHRGGYTF,-,TRBV28,TRBJ1-2,TRBD1
TGTGCCCTGCGACAGGGTGGGACTGAAGCTTTCTTT,CALRQGGTEAFF,-,TRBV30,TRBJ1-1,TRBD1
TGTGCCAGCGTGTCAGGCGGGGAGCTGTTTTTT,CASVSGGELFF,-,TRBV28,TRBJ2-2,-
TGCGCCAGCAGCTTGGCCTGGCAGGGTAACACCGGGGAGCTGTTTTTT,CASSLAWQGNTGELFF,-,TRBV5-1,TRBJ2-2,-
TGTGCCAGCTCACCTATTTCCGGGACTAACTCCTACGAGCAGTACTTC,CASSPISGTNSYEQYF,-,TRBV18,TRBJ2-7,TRBD2
TGTGCCAGCAGCTTAGGGGCGAACACCGGGGAGCTGTTTTTT,CASSLGANTGELFF,once,TRBV11-3,TRBJ2-2,-
TGTGCCAGCAGAAAACAGGGGGCCTCCGGCGACGAGCAGTACTTC,CASRKQGASGDEQYF,-,TRBV6-5,TRBJ2-7,TRBD1
TGTGCCAGTAGTATTACAGGGGGAGGGACTGAAGCTTTCTTT,CASSITGGGTEAFF,-,TRBV19,TRBJ1-1,TRBD1
TGTGCCAGCAGCTTAGGGCCTCAGGGAGATACGCAGTATTTT,CASSLGPQGDTQYF,-,TRBV7-9,TRBJ2-3,-
TGTGCCAGCAGCCAGGCAGGGGGACAGGGCTTGTCACCCCTCCACTTT,CASSQAGGQGLSPLHF,-,TRBV4-2,TRBJ1-6,TRBD1
TGTGCCAGCGTAAATCGGGGCCTGAACACTGAAGCTTTCTTT,CASVNRGLNTEAFF,-,TRBV5-5,TRBJ1-1,-